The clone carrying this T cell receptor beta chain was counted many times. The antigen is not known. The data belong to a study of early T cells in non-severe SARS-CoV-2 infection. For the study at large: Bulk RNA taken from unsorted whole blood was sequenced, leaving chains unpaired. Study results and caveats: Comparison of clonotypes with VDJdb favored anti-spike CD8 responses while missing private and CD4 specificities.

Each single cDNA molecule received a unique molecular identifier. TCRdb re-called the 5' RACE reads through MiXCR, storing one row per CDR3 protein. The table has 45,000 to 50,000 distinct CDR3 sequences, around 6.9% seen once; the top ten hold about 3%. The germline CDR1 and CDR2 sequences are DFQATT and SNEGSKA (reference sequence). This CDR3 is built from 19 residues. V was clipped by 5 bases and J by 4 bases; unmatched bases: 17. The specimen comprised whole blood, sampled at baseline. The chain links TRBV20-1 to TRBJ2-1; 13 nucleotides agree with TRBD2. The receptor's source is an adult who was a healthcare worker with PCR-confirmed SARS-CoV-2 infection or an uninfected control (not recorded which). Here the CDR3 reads CSAQSGLAGAQTRYNEQFF. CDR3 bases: TGCAGTGCTCAGTCAGGACTAGCGGGGGCCCAGACGAGGTACAATGAGCAGTTCTTC.